This T cell receptor (beta chain) was identified in a study of blood T cell repertoires in COVID-19. Study summary: The origin of the acute and convalescent COVID-19 samples was the United States, Italy and Spain. T cells, B-cell-depleted T cells, or PBMCs supplied cDNA or gDNA.

This clone showed up just once. The CDR3 runs to 13 residues. The V end lost 3 bases, the J end lost 4 bases, and 10 bases lay between the germline ends. Per the original data handling: Using reference gene primer amplification, nucleated cell counts were estimated. Measured with immunoSEQ multiplex PCR; TCRdb has only the in-frame clones, and not every one. The V and J calls and clone size were taken over from that table, and D and trimming were inferred from the DNA. The sample carries under 300,000 clones, 70% to 90% recorded once. V gene TRBV12-3 or TRBV12-4 combines with J gene TRBJ2-7; D not resolved. This receptor was taken from a woman aged 25 to 45 with acute or convalescent COVID-19. Sequencing used peripheral blood. The CDR3, as DNA: TGTGCCAGCAGTTTTTTTCCCCTGTACGAGCAGTACTTC. Protein product: CASSFFPLYEQYF.